This T cell receptor (beta chain) comes out of a study of blood T cell repertoires in COVID-19. About the research overall: Spain, Italy and the United States supplied samples that represented acute and convalescent COVID-19. From T cells, B-cell-depleted T cells, or PBMCs came the material, which was cDNA or gDNA.

Trimming took 7 bases from V and 4 from J; bases not matched to a gene: 6. The V gene's germline CDR1 is SNHLY and CDR2 FYNNEI. The CDR3 consists of 14 residues. The table came from immunoSEQ multiplex PCR; TCRdb's copy has only in-frame clones and leaves some out. The sample holds approximately 110,000 clones, roughly four fifths seen once. The chain links TRBV2 to TRBJ2-7; 11 bases match TRBD2. The sequence came from a man aged 70 or older with active or convalescent COVID-19. The sequencing sample was made of peripheral blood. DNA of the CDR3: TGTGCCAGCACTAGCGGGGGGACTTCTTACGAGCAGTACTTC. Its translation: CASTSGGTSYEQYF. Full variable domain (missing parts from reference TRBV2 and TRBJ2-7): EPEVTQTPSHQVTQMGQEVILRCVPISNHLYFYWYRQILGQKVEFLVSFYNNEISEKSEIFDDQFSVERPDGSNFTLKIRSTKLEDSAMYFCASTSGGTSYEQYFGPGTRLTVT.